This TCR beta chain is drawn from a study of cytomegalovirus exposure and HLA in healthy donors. PCR was performed using 60 Vbeta and 13 Jbeta primers. Assay used: immunoSEQ multiplex PCR; TCRdb lists only in-frame clones, some missing. The table for this sample gives approximately 140,000 clones. This CDR3 spans 16 amino acids. Germline assignment: CDR1 LGHNA and CDR2 YSLEER. Trimming took 2 bases from V and 0 from J; bases not matched to a gene: 4. The J gene is TRBJ2-5, the V gene TRBV4-3, with 9 bases matching TRBD2. The sample comprised PBMCs. This sequence originates from a man aged 35-49 years in good health and CMV-seronegative. CDR3 in amino acids: CASSQPSGAYQETQYF. The CDR3 DNA sequence: TGCGCCAGCAGCCAACCTAGCGGGGCGTACCAAGAGACCCAGTACTTC.